The 19 T cell receptor beta chains below come from one sample, sequenced in a study of PD-1 blockade in mismatch repair-deficient tumors. Assay used: immunoSEQ multiplex PCR; TCRdb lists only in-frame clones, some missing. Found here are about 100,000 clones, 82% of them singletons; the top ten hold approximately 6.5%. The sequences come from peripheral blood, collected 35 to 37 weeks after starting pembrolizumab. All receptors derive from an adult with mismatch repair-deficient cancer.

The gene calls are TRBV5-1 and TRBJ1-1; D unclear. The CDR3 covers 14 residues. Germline CDR1 SGHRS, CDR2 YFSETQ. Trimming took off 5 bases at V and 1 base at J, with 12 bases between the two ends. The CDR3 nucleotides are TGCGCCAGCAGATCTAGGGAGGGGAACACTGAAGCTTTCTTT. Translation: CASRSREGNTEAFF. The full variable domain, its missing parts supplied by reference TRBV5-1 and TRBJ1-1, is KAGVTQTPRYLIKTRGQQVTLSCSPISGHRSVSWYQQTPGQGLQFLFEYFSETQRNKGNFPGRFSGRQFSNSRSEMNVSTLELGDSALYLCASRSREGNTEAFFGQGTRLTVV.

This clone was seen more than once but under ten times. CDR3 nucleotides: TGTGCCAGCGCAGGATTATGGACAAATGCTCAGTACTTC. As protein: CASAGLWTNAQYF. The chain couples TRBV21-1 to TRBJ2-4; the table's D gene call, TRBD1, was not cross checked with the DNA. TRBV21-1 is a pseudogene segment. The CDR3 is 13 residues long.

This clone has a single count. V usage is TRBV5-6 and J usage is TRBJ2-1; maybe TRBD2 (6 bases). The germline V gene has CDR1 SGHDT and CDR2 YYEEEE. This CDR3 region has 13 residues. V gave up 1 base and J gave up 5 bases, with 7 bases separating them. The CDR3 sequence is CASSLPGDNEQFF. CDR3 DNA: TGTGCCAGCAGCTTGCCGGGAGACAATGAGCAGTTCTTC.

The rearrangement links TRBV7-2 to TRBJ2-7; D is possibly TRBD2 (9 bases). This CDR3 spans 15 amino acids. Germline V gene sequence: CDR1 SGHTA, CDR2 FQGNSA. The V end lost 5 bases, the J end lost 4 bases, and 18 bases lay between the germline ends. The CDR3 reads CASSQGASGTYEQYF. CDR3 DNA: TGTGCCAGCAGCCAGGGGGCTAGCGGGACATACGAGCAGTACTTC.

The chain joins TRBV28 to TRBJ1-2; 10 bases agree with TRBD1. J lost 8 bases, V lost 7 bases, and 10 bases had no gene match. The CDR3 is made up of 14 amino acids. Germline CDR1 reads MDHEN; CDR2 reads SYDVKM. The CDR3 DNA reads TGTGCCAGCAAGTTGGGGACAGGGGCGGCCGGCTACACCTTC. It yields the protein CASKLGTGAAGYTF.

The gene calls are TRBV5-1 and TRBJ2-3; TRBD2 might be the D (6 bases). The germline V gene encodes CDR1 SGHRS and CDR2 YFSETQ. The CDR3 sequence is 12 residues long. With 1 base removed from V and 6 bases from J, the gap between germline ends came to 6 bases. The CDR3 DNA reads as TGCGCCAGCAGCTTGCGGGGGGATACGCAGTATTTT. Its translation is CASSLRGDTQYF. Together with reference TRBV5-1 and TRBJ2-3, the CDR3 gives the full variable domain: KAGVTQTPRYLIKTRGQQVTLSCSPISGHRSVSWYQQTPGQGLQFLFEYFSETQRNKGNFPGRFSGRQFSNSRSEMNVSTLELGDSALYLCASSLRGDTQYFGPGTRLTVL.

V is TRBV28 and J is TRBJ1-5; the D gene is possibly TRBD1 (5 bases). Germline V gene data show CDR1 as MDHEN and CDR2 as SYDVKM. This CDR3 has 14 residues. Trimming left V 3 bases short and J 3 bases short, with 9 bases between. DNA of the CDR3: TGTGCCAGCAGTTTGGGGCGGAACAATCAGCCCCAGCATTTT. Translation: CASSLGRNNQPQHF.

This chain joins TRBV4-2 and TRBJ2-2; TRBD2 is a possible D gene (5 bases). The CDR3 consists of 15 residues. Between the trimmed V and J ends, which lost 4 bases and 5 bases, there was a span of 14 bases. Germline lookup yields CDR1 LGHNA and CDR2 YNFKEQ. As DNA, the CDR3 is TGTGCCAGCAGCCTCATCGCTTCGGGGACCGGGGAGCTGTTTTTT. Its protein is CASSLIASGTGELFF.

This clone was recorded a few times. The chain couples TRBV7-9 to TRBJ2-7, with 8 bases fitting TRBD2. V lost 4 bases and J lost 1; bases outside the gene matches: 3. CDR3 length equals 14 residues. Germline V gene data show CDR1 as SEHNR and CDR2 as FQNEAQ (reference sequence). CDR3 coding DNA: TGTGCCAGCAGCTCCGCTAGCGGGTCCTACGAGCAGTACTTC. Translation gives CASSSASGSYEQYF.

The chain is built from TRBV5-1 and TRBJ2-3; D gene unclear. CDR3 length: 12 amino acids. From germline, CDR1 is SGHRS and CDR2 YFSETQ. The V end lost 4 bases, the J end lost 6 bases, and 9 bases lay between the germline ends. The CDR3 DNA follows: TGCGCCAGCAGCGTTAACTCGGATACGCAGTATTTT. Translation: CASSVNSDTQYF. The whole variable domain, remainder taken from reference TRBV5-1 and TRBJ2-3, is KAGVTQTPRYLIKTRGQQVTLSCSPISGHRSVSWYQQTPGQGLQFLFEYFSETQRNKGNFPGRFSGRQFSNSRSEMNVSTLELGDSALYLCASSVNSDTQYFGPGTRLTVL.

The chain recombines TRBV5-4 with TRBJ2-1, with 12 bases fitting TRBD2. This CDR3 contains 16 residues. Germline V CDR1 and CDR2: SGHNT, YYREEE (reference sequence). Germline trimming cut 5 bases from V and 1 base from J; bases unmatched to any gene: 4. The DNA of the CDR3 is TGTGCCAGCAGTTCTACTAGCGGGAGGTCCTACAATGAGCAGTTCTTC. This codes for CASSSTSGRSYNEQFF.

V is TRBV7-8 and J is TRBJ2-1, with D unclear. This CDR3 has 12 residues. V lost 5 bases and J 4 bases, leaving 6 bases between the germline ends. Germline V gene lookup returns CDR1 SGHVS and CDR2 FQNEAQ. CDR3 sequence reads: CASSLSYNEQFF. CDR3 sequence (DNA): TGTGCCAGCAGCCTATCTTACAATGAGCAGTTCTTC. The complete variable domain, with remaining parts taken from reference TRBV7-8 and TRBJ2-1, reads GAGVSQSPRYKVAKRGQDVALRCDPISGHVSLFWYQQALGQGPEFLTYFQNEAQLDKSGLPSDRFFAERPEGSVSTLKIQRTQQEDSAVYLCASSLSYNEQFFGPGTRLTVL.

This chain links TRBV4-3 with TRBJ1-1, with a tentative D call TRBD1 (6 bases). From germline, CDR1 is LGHNA and CDR2 YSLEER. This CDR3 contains 15 residues. Between the trimmed V and J ends, which lost 4 bases and 8 bases, there was a span of 20 bases. In DNA, the CDR3 is TGCGCCAGCAGCCCTCTTAACCAAGGACAGCAGGAAGCTTTCTTT. Its translation: CASSPLNQGQQEAFF.

This clone has only a few counts. The junction differs from germline at one of its ends, possibly a read error. V and J are TRBV7-7 and TRBJ2-2; TRBD2 is a possible D gene (6 bases). Germline CDR1 is SSHAT and CDR2 is FNYEAQ (reference sequence). The CDR3 has 15 amino acids. The CDR3 region has the DNA TGTGCTAGCAGCTTAGCGGTTGGGGAGACCGGGGAGCTGTTTTTT. Its protein is CASSLAVGETGELFF. Filled out from reference TRBV7-7 and TRBJ2-2, the complete variable domain reads GAGVSQSPRYKVTKRGQDVTLRCDPISSHATLYWYQQALGQGPEFLTYFNYEAQPDKSGLPSDRFSAERPEGSISTLTIQRTEQRDSAMYRCASSLAVGETGELFFGEGSRLTVL.

CDR3 coding DNA: TGTGCCAGCAGCTTATTGGGCGGACTGAACACTGAAGCTTTCTTT. Residues: CASSLLGGLNTEAFF. The rearrangement joins TRBV11-3 to TRBJ1-1; no reliable D call. Germline lookup yields CDR1 SGHNT and CDR2 YENEEA. V gave up 2 bases and J gave up 0 bases, with 10 bases separating them. The CDR3 spans 15 residues.

The genes are TRBV6-5 and TRBJ2-7; no clear D gene. V was trimmed by 5 bases and J by 4 bases, leaving 18 bases between them. The CDR3 is 15 residues long. From germline, CDR1 is MNHEY and CDR2 SVGAGI. Written as DNA, the CDR3 is TGTGCCAGCAGTCCCCAGGTGGAAACAAGATACGAGCAGTACTTC. It is translated as CASSPQVETRYEQYF.

This clone was found many times. This chain connects TRBV25-1 to TRBJ1-1; D not certain. Deletions cut 4 bases from V and 1 base from J, with 10 bases between. The CDR3 contains 14 residues. From germline, CDR1 is MGHDK and CDR2 SYGVNS. CDR3 sequence reads: CASSVATANTEAFF. The CDR3 coding sequence is TGTGCCAGCAGTGTGGCCACCGCGAACACTGAAGCTTTCTTT.

The chain uses TRBV5-4 and TRBJ1-1; tentatively, D is TRBD1 (6 bases). V lost 5 bases, J lost 7 bases, and 12 bases lay in between. CDR1 and CDR2 (germline): SGHNT, YYREEE (reference sequence). The CDR3 length is 12 residues. In DNA, the CDR3 is TGTGCCAGCAGAAAGGACAGCCTTGAAGCTTTCTTT. Amino acid sequence: CASRKDSLEAFF.

This clone was observed a few times. CDR3 amino acids: CATLRGQGIYNEKLFF. The CDR3 nucleotides are TGTGCCACCCTGCGGGGACAGGGAATTTATAATGAAAAACTGTTTTTT. The genes are TRBV7-6 and TRBJ1-4; 9 bases are shared with TRBD1. V was pared by 10 bases and J by 4 bases, with 13 bases of the junction left unmatched. CDR3 length: 16 amino acids. Per germline, CDR1 SGHVS and CDR2 FNYEAQ.